One and the same sample provided the 11 T cell receptor beta chains below, sequenced in a study of cytomegalovirus exposure and HLA in healthy donors. PCR used 60 Vbeta primers and 13 Jbeta primers. This table comes from immunoSEQ multiplex PCR, and its TCRdb copy is limited to in-frame clones, with some not included. The profile shows some 150,000 clones, 75% to 85% of them singletons. The sequenced material came from PBMCs. The receptors shown here come from a female donor in good health and CMV-seropositive.

The J gene is TRBJ2-7, the V gene TRBV18; D gene uncertain. The V and J ends lost 3 bases and 4 bases respectively, with 10 bases between them. CDR1 is KGHSH and CDR2 is LQKENI in the germline V gene. CDR3 length equals 13 residues. The CDR3 spells CASSPSMQYEQYF. CDR3 nucleotides: TGTGCCAGCTCACCGAGTATGCAATACGAGCAGTACTTC.

This clone has more than one count but fewer than ten. The chain is built from TRBV28 and TRBJ2-4; TRBD1 matches 7 bases. V gave up 6 bases and J gave up 8 bases; unmatched junction bases: 7. Germline values: CDR1 MDHEN, CDR2 SYDVKM. The CDR3 length is 13 residues. CDR3 region: CASRTQGSDIQYF. The CDR3 bases are TGTGCCAGCAGAACACAGGGGTCGGACATTCAGTACTTC.

A single count supports this clone. This rearrangement joins TRBV11-1 to TRBJ2-5; D unresolved. CDR1 and CDR2 (germline): SGHAT, FQDESV (reference sequence). V lost 5 bases and J lost 11, with 12 bases in between. The CDR3 sequence is 11 residues long. Written as DNA, the CDR3 is TGTGCCAGCAGCGGTCACGTAGAGCAGTACTTC. Translated: CASSGHVEQYF.

V is TRBV29-1 and J is TRBJ2-1; 7 nucleotides align to TRBD2. The CDR3 covers 15 residues. Germline assignment: CDR1 SQVTM and CDR2 ANQGSEA. Trimming removed 5 bases from V and 4 bases from J; junction bases left unmatched: 11. The CDR3 protein is CSVRGLKADYNEQFF. CDR3 nucleotide sequence: TGCAGCGTTAGGGGACTAAAAGCGGATTACAATGAGCAGTTCTTC.

V gene TRBV2 combines with J gene TRBJ1-5; TRBD1 is a possible D gene (5 bases). CDR1 and CDR2 from the germline V gene are SNHLY and FYNNEI. CDR3 length: 13 residues. V was trimmed by 4 bases and J by 6 bases, leaving 10 bases between them. The CDR3 sequence: CASSGGGSQPQHF. The CDR3 nucleotides read TGTGCCAGCAGTGGGGGGGGGTCTCAGCCCCAGCATTTT. The whole variable domain, filled in from reference TRBV2 and TRBJ1-5, reads EPEVTQTPSHQVTQMGQEVILRCVPISNHLYFYWYRQILGQKVEFLVSFYNNEISEKSEIFDDQFSVERPDGSNFTLKIRSTKLEDSAMYFCASSGGGSQPQHFGDGTRLSIL.

This clone was detected a few times. This chain uses TRBV11-2 with TRBJ2-1; 16 bases fit TRBD2. The trim removed 5 bases at V and 2 bases at J, leaving 6 bases unmatched. The CDR3 consists of 18 residues. Germline-derived CDR1 and CDR2 are SGHAT and FQNNGV. The DNA for the CDR3 is TGTGCCAGCAGCCTACAGGGACTAGCGGGAGGGCCCTACAATGAGCAGTTCTTC. Protein sequence: CASSLQGLAGGPYNEQFF.

In its sample, this clone was seen a few times. V usage is TRBV4-2 and J usage is TRBJ2-7, with D hard to call. The CDR3 is 15 residues long. The V gene's germline CDR1 is LGHNA and CDR2 YNFKEQ. Trimming took off 0 bases at V and 4 bases at J, with 13 bases between the two ends. As DNA, the CDR3 is TGTGCCAGCAGCCAAGATAGGCAGGATCGGTACGAGCAGTACTTC. It yields the protein CASSQDRQDRYEQYF.

J is TRBJ1-1 and V is TRBV6-1; the D gene is possibly TRBD1 (5 bases). Looked up from germline, CDR1 is MNHNS and CDR2 is SASEGT. The CDR3 sequence is 15 residues long. Between the trimmed V and J ends, which lost 2 bases and 4 bases, there was a span of 14 bases. The DNA of the CDR3 is TGTGCCAGCAGTGAAAGTAGTCAGGGTGGCACTGAAGCTTTCTTT. Its protein is CASSESSQGGTEAFF.

The CDR3 reads CASSRTGSGNTIYF. CDR3 DNA: TGTGCCAGCAGTAGGACAGGCTCTGGAAACACCATATATTTT. The chain employs TRBV14 and TRBJ1-3, with 7 bases that match TRBD1. Germline V gives CDR1 SGHDN, CDR2 FVKESK. The CDR3 extends over 14 amino acids. The V segment lost 6 bases and the J segment 0 bases; nucleotides outside the gene matches: 2.

This clone was seen once. V gene TRBV7-9 combines with J gene TRBJ2-7; D might be TRBD2 (5 bases). The CDR3 is 13 residues long. Trimming left V 1 base short and J 6 bases short, with 10 bases between. The germline CDR1 and CDR2 sequences are SEHNR and FQNEAQ (reference sequence). The CDR3 protein is CASSLGGLLEQYF. In nucleotides, the CDR3 is TGTGCCAGCAGCTTAGGAGGGCTCCTCGAGCAGTACTTC. Complete variable domain (other parts from reference TRBV7-9 and TRBJ2-7): DTGVSQNPRHKITKRGQNVTFRCDPISEHNRLYWYRQTLGQGPEFLTYFQNEAQLEKSRLLSDRFSAERPKGSFSTLEIQRTEQGDSAMYLCASSLGGLLEQYFGPGTRLTVT.

The chain recombines TRBV30 with TRBJ1-2, with 7 nucleotides matching TRBD1. CDR3 length equals 14 residues. Trimming cost V 0 bases and J 6 bases; bases outside gene matches: 7. Germline V gene sequence: CDR1 GTSNPN, CDR2 SVGIG (reference sequence). CDR3 sequence reads: CAWSVLGGRNGYTF. The CDR3 DNA follows: TGTGCCTGGAGTGTGTTAGGGGGCAGAAATGGCTACACCTTC.